This T cell receptor (beta chain) was retrieved from a study of blood T cell repertoires in COVID-19. Whole-study context: Acute and convalescent COVID-19 specimens originated in the United States, Italy and Spain. Sample material is recorded as cDNA or gDNA derived from T cells, B-cell-depleted T cells, or PBMCs.

Using immunoSEQ multiplex PCR, the repertoire was profiled, and TCRdb retains in-frame clones only, with some absent. The data contain 250,000 to 300,000 clones, roughly nine tenths of them singletons. Per germline, CDR1 KGHSH and CDR2 LQKENI. Trimming cost V 6 bases and J 4 bases; bases outside gene matches: 10. The CDR3 is 15 residues long. The J gene is TRBJ2-7, the V gene TRBV18; 9 bases are shared with TRBD1. The sequenced sample consisted of peripheral blood. The sequence was collected from a woman in her 30s with COVID-19, enrolled during active disease. The chain's CDR3 is CASSPGQGRLYEQYF. The CDR3 DNA sequence: TGTGCCAGCTCTCCGGGACAGGGAAGGTTATACGAGCAGTACTTC.